This T cell receptor beta chain was recorded in a study of shared clonotypes between healthy human individuals (dated by TCRdb to about 2020). Notes on the research overall: Three men and a couple of women, aged 18 to 49 years, made up the cohort. Libraries were prepared and TCR repertoires were sequenced by different laboratories using diverse techniques, in order to increase sequencing depth and limit assay-specific biases. For each donor, CD4 naive and CD4 memory were each run on three plates, CD8 naive on two plates, and CD8 memory on one plate. The study deeply sequenced blood TCR repertoires of about 5 healthy adults to estimate repertoire size and the extent of clonotype sharing between individuals. Per donor, leukapheresis produced somewhere between about 0.94 and 9.5 billion PBMCs. On the study overall, not on this receptor specifically: Higher generation probabilities were observed for clonotypes shared by all four sorted-subset donors than for non-shared clonotypes. When a few donors were compared, the shared fraction of clonotypes was about 5% for naive CD4, about 4% for naive CD8, roughly 2.5% for memory CD4, and less than 0.45% for memory CD8. Sampling was restricted to blood, and TCR repertoires in tissue are likely to differ from TCR repertoires in blood. Based on pairwise subsampling, the degree of clonotype sharing among donors was expected to be affected by sequencing depth. Incomplete sequencing was indicated by rarefaction of sorted-subset datasets, despite the large sequencing depth. Because the study included a small number of donors, the genetic and exposure-history diversity represented was limited. Larger estimated clonotype richness was generally found for naive subsets than for memory subsets.

For this clone: Its antigen remains undetermined. There are no base qualities to consult, and no much larger clone falls within one base.

Including the terminal cysteine and phenylalanine, the CDR3 comprises 15 residues. Only the CDR3 portion is preserved as DNA: 45 bases, with reading frame beginning at the first base. From a lookup of the germline V gene (reference sequence), CDR1 and CDR2 are LNHDA and SQIVND. Ends trimmed: V by 7 bases, J by 4 bases; bases unmatched to a gene: 6. Donors were healthy HIV-negative adults with no recently reported acute infections or vaccinations. Only Caucasian adults living in Nashville, Tennessee, USA were represented among the donors. CD4+ T cells were enriched by magnetic negative selection, after which naive cells were positively selected on CD45RA and the negative fraction was taken as the memory subset. Blood was obtained by leukapheresis, after which PBMCs were separated by Ficoll-Histopaque density gradient centrifugation and cryopreserved in liquid nitrogen vapor phase. Analytical flow cytometry was used to check the purity and quantity of each magnetically sorted T cell population. From each sorted fraction, genomic DNA was isolated and quantified by UV absorbance on a Nanodrop 2000c.

Using the deep immunoSEQ assay, multiplex PCR amplified TCR CDR3 regions from genomic DNA. Extracted genomic DNA from each cell subset was spread evenly across all wells of several immunoSEQ 96-well plates, with each plate serving as a replicate. For sorted subsets, 200 to 250 ng genomic DNA, equal to 25,000 to 35,000 T cell genomes, was loaded into each replicate PCR. The purified libraries were quantified using a Qubit 3.0 fluorometer, sized with a Bioanalyzer 2100, and then quantified again using the KAPA Library Quantification kit. Every immunoSEQ 96-well plate was sequenced on a dedicated single-read 150-cycle Illumina NextSeq 550 flow cell. The source study handled its data this way. Because only junctional sequences without quality scores were contained in the immunoSEQ output, filtering matching that applied to full-length reads could not be performed. Sequences were annotated with PyIR, a Python wrapper for IgBLAST v1.9, and V/J genes and CDR3 were assigned using IMGT germline references. Reads with weak V/J assignments (E-value above 1e-6), missing CDR3, stop codons, out-of-frame junctions, or ambiguous translated residues were removed. V3J clonotypes were defined as sequences sharing the same inferred V gene, J gene, and CDR3 amino acid sequence. To compute the percentage overlap between repertoires, the number of shared unique clonotypes was divided by the size of the smaller repertoire. Repertoire richness was assessed with RTK rarefaction, the Chao1 estimator, and Recon v2.1 estimates of unobserved clonotypes. Generation probabilities were computed with OLGA for all TCRbeta clonotypes obtained by the gDNA method from several donors. The immuneACCESS repertoire file appears here via TCRdb, limited to in-frame rearrangements. These files lack a portion of the clones; in checked studies, under half of the deficit traces to unresolved V genes, and the cause of the others is not known. V, J and clone size reflect that table, while D and trimming were determined from the DNA. The sample table records about a million clones; 60% to 80% of these occur just once. The top ten hold about 1.5% of the sample.

The clonotype was recovered from a man aged 18 to 30 in good health. The chain is assembled from TRBV19 and TRBJ2-3; the central 12 bases match TRBD2. The sequencing sample was made of memory CD4+ T cells sorted from blood. The sample's cell subset or site label, in plain terms: CD45RA-negative fraction. For the CDR3, the sequence is CASTRLAGEADTQYF. The nucleotide sequence reads TGTGCCAGTACCCGACTAGCGGGAGAGGCAGATACGCAGTATTTT.